These 10 T cell receptor beta chains were sequenced from one sample in a study of T-cell reconstitution after alpha-beta-depleted transplantation in children. Unique molecular identifiers were used to barcode this TCRbeta library. TCRdb processed the PCR reads anew with MiXCR; each CDR3 protein has one entry. The sample contains around 800,000 distinct CDR3 sequences, 16% of which appear only once. Specimen: PBMCs, mostly from graft donor cells, collected 360 days after TCRalphabeta/CD19-depleted stem cell transplant. Receptors originate from a male patient under 18 who had a stem cell transplant for acute lymphoblastic leukemia, so the T cells may come from the graft donor.

The V gene is TRBV21-1, the J gene TRBJ2-7; the D call TRBD1 from the table was never checked on the DNA. TRBV21-1 is tagged as a pseudogene. The length of the CDR3 is 17 residues. CDR3 DNA sequence: TGTGCCAGCAGCACAAAGCTGAATGACAGGGGGTACGACGAGCAGTACTTC. Translation gives CASSTKLNDRGYDEQYF.

This chain connects TRBV20-1 to TRBJ2-7, with TRBD2 identical over 7 bases. This CDR3 is built from 13 residues. The germline V gene has CDR1 DFQATT and CDR2 SNEGSKA (reference sequence). The ends lost 5 bases at V and 7 bases at J; junction bases unmatched: 11. The CDR3 DNA sequence: TGCAGTGCTGGGGGGGACTACGATAAGGAGCAGTACTTC. It encodes CSAGGDYDKEQYF.

The rearrangement links TRBV9 to TRBJ2-2; 8 nucleotides line up with TRBD2. CDR1 and CDR2 (germline): SGDLS, YYNGEE. The CDR3 is made up of 16 amino acids. J was trimmed by 5 bases and V by 0 bases; bases with no gene match: 6. The CDR3 sequence: CASSVVDRGGTGELFF. The CDR3 DNA is TGTGCCAGCAGCGTAGTTGATCGGGGGGGAACCGGGGAGCTGTTTTTT. Complete variable domain (other parts from reference TRBV9 and TRBJ2-2): DSGVTQTPKHLITATGQRVTLRCSPRSGDLSVYWYQQSLDQGLQFLIQYYNGEERAKGNILERFSAQQFPDLHSELNLSSLELGDSALYFCASSVVDRGGTGELFFGEGSRLTVL.

This clonotype has only a few counts. The chain combines TRBV9 with TRBJ2-2; 7 bases align to TRBD1. The CDR3 runs to 15 residues. Trimming took 2 bases from V and 4 from J; bases not matched to a gene: 5. CDR1 SGDLS and CDR2 YYNGEE come from the germline V gene. CDR3 in amino acids: CASSVQTGTTGELFF. In nucleotides, the CDR3 is TGTGCCAGCAGCGTGCAGACAGGGACCACCGGGGAGCTGTTTTTT.

V and J are TRBV5-1 and TRBJ2-1; D is possibly TRBD2 (5 bases). Germline V CDR1 and CDR2: SGHRS, YFSETQ. V shed 0 bases and J shed 9 bases, with 10 bases lying between them. CDR3 length: 13 residues. CDR3 in DNA: TGCGCCAGCAGCTTGGCCCGACGGGGTGAGCAGTTCTTC. This gives the protein CASSLARRGEQFF.

This clonotype was seen only a few times. This chain joins TRBV5-1 and TRBJ1-5; perhaps TRBD1 as D (6 bases). Trimming shortened V by 5 bases and J by 5 bases, and 11 bases separated the two germline ends. The CDR3 totals 13 residues. Germline V gene data show CDR1 as SGHRS and CDR2 as YFSETQ. The CDR3: CASSFWTDQPQHF. For the CDR3, the DNA is TGCGCCAGCAGTTTCTGGACAGATCAGCCCCAGCATTTT.

This clonotype was seen at least ten times. V gene TRBV4-1 combines with J gene TRBJ1-3; D call uncertain. Germline loops: CDR1 MGHRA, CDR2 YSYEKL. The V end lost 3 bases, the J end lost 2 bases, and 8 bases lay between the germline ends. The CDR3 loop spans 14 amino acids. CDR3 loop: CASSHAGTGNTIYF. Here the CDR3 DNA reads TGCGCCAGCAGCCACGCGGGTACTGGAAACACCATATATTTT.

V and J are TRBV10-2 and TRBJ2-3, with TRBD2 identical over 8 bases. Trimming at V came to 3 bases and at J to 3 bases, leaving 2 bases not matched to a gene. The CDR3 runs to 14 residues. Germline V gene sequence: CDR1 WSHSY, CDR2 SAAADI. DNA for the CDR3: TGCGCCAGCAGTGATAGCGGGAAGACAGATACGCAGTATTTT. It is translated as CASSDSGKTDTQYF.

The chain links TRBV7-3 to TRBJ2-1, with D possibly called TRBD1 or TRBD2 (5 bases each). The length of the CDR3 is 13 residues. With 5 bases removed from V and 5 bases from J, the gap between germline ends came to 10 bases. Germline V CDR1 and CDR2: SGHTA, FQGTGA. The CDR3 sequence is CASSGDGNNEQFF. Here the CDR3 DNA reads TGTGCCAGCAGCGGGGACGGGAACAATGAGCAGTTCTTC.

This clonotype occurred a few times. V usage is TRBV25-1 and J usage is TRBJ2-5; D is possibly TRBD1 (5 bases). The CDR3 consists of 16 residues. V was trimmed by 2 bases and J by 1 base, leaving 14 bases between them. Germline V gene lookup returns CDR1 MGHDK and CDR2 SYGVNS. This CDR3 is CASSEGIVDSQETQYF. In DNA, the CDR3 is TGTGCCAGCAGTGAAGGGATCGTTGACAGCCAAGAGACCCAGTACTTC.